This TCR beta chain was identified in a study of T-cell memory formation after mild COVID-19. 5'RACE primed from the constant segment yielded TCR alpha and TCR beta cDNA libraries bearing sample barcodes and UMIs. TCRdb independently ran MiXCR on the 5' RACE reads; one entry per CDR3 protein. This sample carries hundreds of thousands of distinct CDR3 sequences, 20% to 25% of them seen once, and the ten largest clones take 7% to 9.5%. CDR3 size: 17 residues. J was trimmed by 1 base and V by 4 bases; bases with no gene match: 12. Looked up from germline, CDR1 is SGHRS and CDR2 is YFSETQ. Whole-study findings and limits: CD8+ contracting clones occupied EMRA, while CD4+ ones occupied mainly CM and EM.

About this clonotype itself: Its antigen remains unknown.

This TCR came from an adult woman who had mild COVID-19 (a few samples of this study predate the infection). Cell type and time point are not known. The source material was PBMCs or a T cell subset sorted from them (not recorded which). This chain links TRBV5-1 with TRBJ2-5; 8 bases align to TRBD1. CDR3 protein: CASSTRGPSRGQETQYF. The CDR3, as DNA: TGCGCCAGCAGCACCAGGGGGCCCTCAAGGGGCCAAGAGACCCAGTACTTC.